This entry lists 22 T cell receptor beta chains sequenced from one sample in a study of shared clonotypes between healthy human individuals. The repertoire was sequenced with immunoSEQ multiplex PCR; TCRdb's copy has only in-frame clones and lacks some. This table has roughly 640,000 clones, roughly 70% appearing once. The sample taken for sequencing was memory CD4+ T cells sorted from blood. Subset here: CD45RA-negative fraction. These receptors all stem from a woman between 25 and 40 years old in good health.

The rearrangement joins TRBV6-4 to TRBJ1-5, with 8 nucleotides matching TRBD1. Germline CDR1 MRHNA, CDR2 SNTAGT. Trimming cost V 4 bases and J 5 bases; bases outside gene matches: 4. This CDR3 is 14 amino acids long. Here the CDR3 reads CASSGQGADQPQHF. The CDR3 nucleotides read TGTGCCAGCAGTGGGCAGGGGGCCGATCAGCCCCAGCATTTT.

As concerns this clone: Mismatch with germline at one junction end may stem from a read error. The chain has TRBV27 and TRBJ2-7; TRBD2 matches at 7 bases. Germline assignment: CDR1 MNHEY and CDR2 SMNVEV (reference sequence). The CDR3 runs 15 residues. CDR3 region: CASIHQIGLVYEQYF. CDR3 DNA: TGTGCCAGCATTCACCAAATTGGACTAGTCTACGAACAGTACTTC.

This sequence joins TRBV27 and TRBJ2-7; D remains unclear. Trimming removed 4 bases from V and 6 bases from J, with 16 bases in between. CDR3 length: 14 amino acids. Germline V gene sequence: CDR1 MNHEY, CDR2 SMNVEV (reference sequence). CDR3 coding DNA: TGTGCCAGCAGTTCATCCCCACTTAGCCGCGAGCAGTACTTC. Translation: CASSSSPLSREQYF.

This chain joins TRBV28 and TRBJ2-7, with D perhaps matching TRBD1 (6 bases). Per the germline V gene, CDR1 is MDHEN and CDR2 is SYDVKM. V was clipped by 2 bases and J by 12 bases, with 11 bases between them. This CDR3 comprises 11 residues. DNA for the CDR3: TGTGCCAGCAGTTTAGAAAACAGGGCGTACTTC. Translating gives CASSLENRAYF. The full variable domain, in which reference TRBV28 and TRBJ2-7 provide the parts outside the CDR3, is DVKVTQSSRYLVKRTGEKVFLECVQDMDHENMFWYRQDPGLGLRLIYFSYDVKMKEKGDIPEGYSVSREKKERFSLILESASTNQTSMYLCASSLENRAYFGPGTRLTVT.

The chain employs TRBV6-5 and TRBJ2-2; D gene uncertain. The V and J ends lost 6 bases and 4 bases respectively, with 6 bases between them. The CDR3 is made up of 12 amino acids. Germline V gene lookup returns CDR1 MNHEY and CDR2 SVGAGI. The CDR3 is CASRGGTGELFF. The CDR3 region has the DNA TGTGCCAGCAGAGGCGGCACCGGGGAGCTGTTTTTT.

This clone was observed a single time. The CDR3 coding sequence is TGTGCCAGCAGTGGGAGATTCGCCTACGAGCAGTACTTC. Translated: CASSGRFAYEQYF. This sequence joins TRBV6-6 and TRBJ2-7; D is perhaps TRBD2 (5 bases). This CDR3 contains 13 residues. Germline CDR1 is MNHNY and CDR2 is SVGAGI (reference sequence). Trimming left V 5 bases short and J 2 bases short, with 10 bases between.

The genes are TRBV5-1 and TRBJ2-7; the match to TRBD1 covers 10 bases. CDR3 size: 16 residues. The germline V gene encodes CDR1 SGHRS and CDR2 YFSETQ. The V and J ends lost 4 bases and 6 bases, in that order; junction bases with no gene match: 13. CDR3 coding DNA: TGCGCCAGCAGCGTCGGATTCGGGACAGGGGATCGCGAGCAGTACTTC. Its translation is CASSVGFGTGDREQYF.

The chain recombines TRBV28 with TRBJ2-5; 9 nucleotides agree with TRBD1. The CDR3 totals 15 residues. V trimming: 7 bases; J trimming: 4 bases; junction bases outside the gene matches: 10. Germline V lookup: CDR1 MDHEN, CDR2 SYDVKM. The CDR3 nucleotides are TGTGCCAGCAACCTACCGGGACAGGGAGGAGAGACCCAGTACTTC. It yields the protein CASNLPGQGGETQYF.

The chain employs TRBV5-1 and TRBJ2-1; D is unclear. Trimming left V 0 bases short and J 7 bases short, with 11 bases between. The germline CDR1 and CDR2 sequences are SGHRS and YFSETQ. The CDR3 contains 14 residues. CDR3: CASSLVPTANEQFF. CDR3 nucleotide sequence: TGCGCCAGCAGCTTGGTACCCACGGCAAATGAGCAGTTCTTC.

To note about this clone: Other DNA sequences in the sample encode the same CDR3. The chain uses TRBV5-4 and TRBJ1-1; D uncertain. This CDR3 comprises 13 residues. V lost 1 base and J 1 base, leaving 5 bases between the germline ends. Germline V gene sequence: CDR1 SGHNT, CDR2 YYREEE (reference sequence). CDR3 sequence reads: CASSLSQNTEAFF. CDR3 in DNA: TGTGCCAGCAGCTTGTCACAGAACACTGAAGCTTTCTTT.

The CDR3 region is CASSPSGRKTQYF. CDR3 sequence (DNA): TGTGCCAGCAGTCCCAGCGGGAGGAAGACCCAGTACTTC. This sequence joins TRBV27 and TRBJ2-5, with 9 bases aligning to TRBD2. The CDR3 has 13 amino acids. Germline loops: CDR1 MNHEY, CDR2 SMNVEV (reference sequence). The V and J ends lost 5 bases and 6 bases, in that order; junction bases with no gene match: 4.

This clone was counted only a few times. V gene TRBV11-2 combines with J gene TRBJ2-1, with a possible D match to TRBD1 (6 bases). Trimming left V 5 bases short and J 2 bases short, with 13 bases between. The germline V gene has CDR1 SGHAT and CDR2 FQNNGV. CDR3 length: 15 residues. CDR3 in amino acids: CASSLRQAAYNEQFF. CDR3 DNA sequence: TGTGCCAGCAGCCTCCGACAGGCGGCCTACAATGAGCAGTTCTTC.

This chain links TRBV27 with TRBJ2-1; TRBD2 aligns across 10 bases. Per germline, CDR1 MNHEY and CDR2 SMNVEV (reference sequence). Unmatched junction bases numbered 12, after V lost 5 bases and J lost 5 bases. The CDR3 totals 17 residues. The CDR3 nucleotides are TGTGCCAGCAGTACACCAGGGAGTAGCGGGAGGCACAATGAGCAGTTCTTC. Its translation: CASSTPGSSGRHNEQFF.

This clone was seen only a few times. The chain recombines TRBV5-5 with TRBJ2-5; tentatively, D is TRBD1 (6 bases). CDR3 size: 15 residues. V was clipped by 3 bases and J by 1 base, with 13 bases between them. The germline gives CDR1 SGHKS, CDR2 YYEKEE (reference sequence). CDR3 nucleotides: TGTGCCAGCAGCTGGGGTTCGACAGGCCAAGAGACCCAGTACTTC. This codes for CASSWGSTGQETQYF.

The V call is TRBV7-2, the J call TRBJ1-2; tentatively, D is TRBD1 (6 bases). CDR3 size: 15 residues. V was shortened by 2 bases and J by 6 bases, with 16 bases between the two germline ends. Germline CDR1 is SGHTA and CDR2 is FQGNSA. CDR3 region: CASSLKGGSVDGYTF. CDR3 nucleotide sequence: TGTGCCAGCAGCTTAAAGGGGGGGTCGGTGGATGGCTACACCTTC.

The chain combines TRBV28 with TRBJ1-2; D gene uncertain. Germline assignment: CDR1 MDHEN and CDR2 SYDVKM. The CDR3 runs 10 residues. DNA for the CDR3: TGTGGGGAGACTGCCTATGGCTACACCTTC. Translated: CGETAYGYTF.

V usage is TRBV4-2 and J usage is TRBJ2-2, with 8 bases identical to TRBD2. The CDR3 length is 19 residues. Unmatched junction bases numbered 15, after V lost 4 bases and J lost 2 bases. Germline CDR1 and CDR2: LGHNA and YNFKEQ. In DNA, the CDR3 is TGTGCCAGCAGCCGCTTTAATCCTGGGCTAGCGGGTAACACCGGGGAGCTGTTTTTT. The encoded protein is CASSRFNPGLAGNTGELFF.

The chain carries TRBV2 and TRBJ1-5, with 8 nucleotides matching TRBD1. This CDR3 has 16 residues. Germline CDR1 reads SNHLY; CDR2 reads FYNNEI. V lost 4 bases and J lost 0; bases outside the gene matches: 5. The CDR3 is CASSAWTGRSNQPQHF. The DNA for the CDR3 is TGTGCCAGCAGTGCGTGGACAGGGCGTAGCAATCAGCCCCAGCATTTT. Based on the CDR3 plus reference TRBV2 and TRBJ1-5, the full variable domain is EPEVTQTPSHQVTQMGQEVILRCVPISNHLYFYWYRQILGQKVEFLVSFYNNEISEKSEIFDDQFSVERPDGSNFTLKIRSTKLEDSAMYFCASSAWTGRSNQPQHFGDGTRLSIL.

The chain is built from TRBV11-3 and TRBJ2-7; D perhaps matches TRBD2 (5 bases). The CDR3 loop spans 13 amino acids. Per germline, CDR1 SGHNT and CDR2 YENEEA. Trimming shortened V by 5 bases and J by 0 bases, and 8 bases separated the two germline ends. CDR3 sequence (DNA): TGTGCCAGCAGCGACGGACTCTCCTACGAGCAGTACTTC. This translates into CASSDGLSYEQYF.

The V and J genes are TRBV4-1 and TRBJ2-7; D is possibly TRBD2 (6 bases). CDR1 MGHRA and CDR2 YSYEKL come from the germline V gene. V lost 4 bases and J lost 6, with 10 bases in between. CDR3 length equals 12 residues. The CDR3 sequence: CASSLPAGEQYF. The CDR3 nucleotides are TGCGCCAGCAGCCTGCCAGCGGGCGAGCAGTACTTC.

This chain joins TRBV14 and TRBJ2-7; 9 bases agree with TRBD1. This CDR3 comprises 15 residues. Per the germline V gene, CDR1 is SGHDN and CDR2 is FVKESK. The ends lost 0 bases at V and 3 bases at J; junction bases unmatched: 3. CDR3 sequence: CASSQEQGADYEQYF. In nucleotides, the CDR3 is TGTGCCAGCAGCCAAGAACAGGGGGCAGACTACGAGCAGTACTTC.

The count of this clone is one. The genes are TRBV6-1 and TRBJ2-7, with 7 bases lining up with TRBD1. Per germline, CDR1 MNHNS and CDR2 SASEGT. V lost 6 bases, J lost 4 bases, and 3 bases stayed unmatched. This CDR3 is built from 12 residues. The CDR3 here is CASSQTGYEQYF. The CDR3 bases are TGTGCCAGCAGCCAGACAGGGTACGAGCAGTACTTC.